The T cell receptor beta chain under discussion was sequenced for a study of T cell changes during pregnancy in multiple sclerosis (dated by TCRdb to the late 2010s). Looking at the study overall: The study looked at changes in the T cell repertoire across pregnancy in women with multiple sclerosis.

The germline V gene sets CDR1 to SNHLY and CDR2 to FYNNEI. Unmatched junction bases come to 22, with V trimmed by 7 bases and J by 6 bases. Inclusive of the bounding cysteine and phenylalanine, the CDR3 is 20 residues long. Only CDR3 DNA is held: 60 bases, read in frame from base 1. Preparation of the library involved the immunoSEQ multiplex PCR assay. Drawn from immuneACCESS, this table holds only the in-frame rearrangements with V and J called that TCRdb kept. Clones are partly lost; checked studies trace under half to an unresolved V gene and leave the rest unexplained. The sample yields 90,000 or so clones; about 94% were counted once. The ten largest account for over 1.5% of the sample. Concerning this clone: Its binding antigen is unknown. No quality values exist for individual bases; no much larger clone is one base distant.

The source of this sequence is a female donor in good health, enrolled as a control in a pregnancy study. This sequence uses TRBV2 and TRBJ2-3; TRBD2 matches 13 bases in the middle. The material was peripheral blood, obtained after pregnancy. The CDR3 protein: CASTLLFGTSGAGGVDTQYF. The DNA sequence reads TGTGCCAGCACCCTTCTGTTCGGGACTAGCGGGGCGGGTGGGGTCGATACGCAGTATTTT.